This T cell receptor beta chain appears in the sequencing data of a study of T cell responses to AZD1222 COVID-19 vaccine. The protocol was immunoSEQ multiplex PCR, while the TCRdb copy is restricted to in-frame clones and leaves out a portion. The data contain under 60,000 clones, about 91% of them singletons. Germline loops: CDR1 MNHEY, CDR2 SVGAGI. V shed 5 bases, J shed 8 bases, and the junction held 8 bases outside the gene matches. The CDR3 contains 14 residues. Sample: peripheral blood, taken 28 days after the second AZD1222 dose. The chain has TRBV6-5 and TRBJ1-2; TRBD1 agrees at 10 bases. This receptor was taken from an adult who received the AZD1222 COVID-19 vaccine. For the CDR3, the DNA is TGTGCCAGCAGTATCACCGGACAGGGGGAGGGCTACACCTTC. It is translated as CASSITGQGEGYTF.